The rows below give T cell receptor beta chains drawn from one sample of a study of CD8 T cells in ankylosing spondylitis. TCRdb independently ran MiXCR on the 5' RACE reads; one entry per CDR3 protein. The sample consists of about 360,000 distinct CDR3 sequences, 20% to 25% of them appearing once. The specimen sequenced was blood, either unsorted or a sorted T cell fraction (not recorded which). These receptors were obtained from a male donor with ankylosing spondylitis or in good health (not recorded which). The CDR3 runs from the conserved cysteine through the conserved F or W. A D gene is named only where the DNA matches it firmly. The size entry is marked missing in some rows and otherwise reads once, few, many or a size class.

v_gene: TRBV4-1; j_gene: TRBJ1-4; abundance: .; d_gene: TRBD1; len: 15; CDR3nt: TGCGCCAGCAGCCGATCCGGGACAGGGGAAGAAAAACTGTTTTTT; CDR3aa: CASSRSGTGEEKLFF
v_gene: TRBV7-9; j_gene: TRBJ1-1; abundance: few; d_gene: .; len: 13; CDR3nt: TGTGCCAGCAGCTCGTGGGGGAGCACTGAAGCTTTCTTT; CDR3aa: CASSSWGSTEAFF
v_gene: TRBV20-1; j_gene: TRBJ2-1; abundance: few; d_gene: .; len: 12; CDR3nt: TGCAGTGCTAGAGACGAGGTGAATGAGCAGTTCTTC; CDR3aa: CSARDEVNEQFF
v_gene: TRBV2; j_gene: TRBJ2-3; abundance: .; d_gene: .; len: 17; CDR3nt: TGTGCCAGCAGGCGCGGTGGTGGGGGAGTTAGCACAGATACGCAGTATTTT; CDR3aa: CASRRGGGGVSTDTQYF
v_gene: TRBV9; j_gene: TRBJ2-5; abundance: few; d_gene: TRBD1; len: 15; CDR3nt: TGTGCCAGCAGCGAGGGGACAGCCATTGGTGAGACCCAGTACTTC; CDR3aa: CASSEGTAIGETQYF
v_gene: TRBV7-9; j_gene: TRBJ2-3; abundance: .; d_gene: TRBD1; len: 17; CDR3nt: TGTGCCAGCAGCTTATATACAGCCGGGACAGACTTAGATACGCAGTATTTT; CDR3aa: CASSLYTAGTDLDTQYF
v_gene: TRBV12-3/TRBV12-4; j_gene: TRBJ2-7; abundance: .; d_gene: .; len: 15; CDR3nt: TGTGCCAGCAGCTCCGCCTTGGGGGCGACCTACGAGCAGTACTTC; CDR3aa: CASSSALGATYEQYF
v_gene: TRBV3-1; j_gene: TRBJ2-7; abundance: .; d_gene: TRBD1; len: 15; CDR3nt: TGTGCCAGCCAGATCAACAGGGGGCTTGCCTACGAGCAGTACTTC; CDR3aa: CASQINRGLAYEQYF
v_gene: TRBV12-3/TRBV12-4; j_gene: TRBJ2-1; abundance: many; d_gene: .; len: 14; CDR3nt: TGTGCCAGCAGTTTACTAGGGGGCTACAATGAGCAGTTCTTC; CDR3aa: CASSLLGGYNEQFF
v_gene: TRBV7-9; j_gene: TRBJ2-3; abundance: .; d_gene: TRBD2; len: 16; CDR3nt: TGTGCCAGCAGCCCGCGACTAGCGGGGGAAGTAGATACGCAGTATTTT; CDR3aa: CASSPRLAGEVDTQYF
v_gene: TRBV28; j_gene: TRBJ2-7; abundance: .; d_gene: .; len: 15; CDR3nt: TGTGCCAGCACCAGATGGGGTGAAACTTCCTACGAGCAGTACTTC; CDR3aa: CASTRWGETSYEQYF
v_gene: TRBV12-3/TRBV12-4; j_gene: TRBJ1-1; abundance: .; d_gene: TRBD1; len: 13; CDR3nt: TGTGCCAGCAGCGACAGGGAGGACACTGAAGCTTTCTTT; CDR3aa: CASSDREDTEAFF
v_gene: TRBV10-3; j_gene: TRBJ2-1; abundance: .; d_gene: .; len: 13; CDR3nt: TGTGCCATCCGCCAGGCCCTGGGCAATGAGCAGTTCTTC; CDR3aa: CAIRQALGNEQFF
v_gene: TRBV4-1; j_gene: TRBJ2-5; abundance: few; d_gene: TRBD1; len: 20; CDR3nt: TGCGCCAGCAGCCGTTTAACGGGGACAGGGGAAAGGTTGGCACAAGAGACCCAGTACTTC; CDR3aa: CASSRLTGTGERLAQETQYF
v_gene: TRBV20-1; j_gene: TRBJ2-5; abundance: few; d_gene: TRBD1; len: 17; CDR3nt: TGCAGTGCTAAATCGGGACAGTTAAGTCCAACGGGGGAGACCCAGTACTTC; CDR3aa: CSAKSGQLSPTGETQYF
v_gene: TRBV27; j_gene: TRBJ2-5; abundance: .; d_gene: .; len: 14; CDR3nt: TGTGCCAGCAGCGCATCGGGGTTGACGGAGACCCAGTACTTC; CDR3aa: CASSASGLTETQYF
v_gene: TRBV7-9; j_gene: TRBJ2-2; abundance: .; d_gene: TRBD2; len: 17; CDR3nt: TGTGCCAGCAGCTTAGCGACCGGGACTAGCTTTGCCGGGGAGCTGTTTTTT; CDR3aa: CASSLATGTSFAGELFF
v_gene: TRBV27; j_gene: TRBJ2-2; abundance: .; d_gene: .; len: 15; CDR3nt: TGTGCCAGCAGTTTACCAAACCCACGCACCGGGGAGCTGTTTTTT; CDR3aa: CASSLPNPRTGELFF
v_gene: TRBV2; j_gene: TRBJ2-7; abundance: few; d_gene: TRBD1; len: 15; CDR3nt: TGTGCCAGCAGAGCAACAGGGGTCCCGTCCTACGAGCAGTACTTC; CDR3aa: CASRATGVPSYEQYF
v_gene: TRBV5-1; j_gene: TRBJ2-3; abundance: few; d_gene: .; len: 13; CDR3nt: TGCGCCAGCGAGGCGGATTTAACAGATACGCAGTATTTT; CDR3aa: CASEADLTDTQYF
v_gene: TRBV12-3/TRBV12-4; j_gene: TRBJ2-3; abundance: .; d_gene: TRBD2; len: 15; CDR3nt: TGTGCCAGCAACCCTAGCGGGGGGGCTTTTGATACGCAGTATTTT; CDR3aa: CASNPSGGAFDTQYF
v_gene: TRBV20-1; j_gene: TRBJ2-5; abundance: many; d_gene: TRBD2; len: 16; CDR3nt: TGCAGTGCTAGAGTTTGGGACGGGGGGTTGTGGGAGACCCAGTACTTC; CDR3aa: CSARVWDGGLWETQYF
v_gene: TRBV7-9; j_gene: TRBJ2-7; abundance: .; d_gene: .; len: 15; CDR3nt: TGTGCCAGCAGCTCGAACAGAAATCTCTCCTACGAGCAGTACTTC; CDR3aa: CASSSNRNLSYEQYF
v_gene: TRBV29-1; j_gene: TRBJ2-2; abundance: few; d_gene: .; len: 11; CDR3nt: TGCAGCGTTGAGGCTACCGGGGAGCTGTTTTTT; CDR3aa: CSVEATGELFF
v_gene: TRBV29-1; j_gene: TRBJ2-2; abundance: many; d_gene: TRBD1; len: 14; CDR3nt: TGCAGCGGGGTGAGGGGGCCAGGCTCCGGGGAGCTGTTTTTT; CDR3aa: CSGVRGPGSGELFF
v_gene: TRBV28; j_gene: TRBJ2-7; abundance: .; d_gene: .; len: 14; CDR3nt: TGTGCCAGCAGTTTGCAGGGTGTCCCCTACGAGCAGTACTTC; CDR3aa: CASSLQGVPYEQYF
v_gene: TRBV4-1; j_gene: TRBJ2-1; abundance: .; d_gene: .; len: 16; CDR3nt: TGCGCCAGCAGCCCCGAGGACAGTCGATCCTACAATGAGCAGTTCTTC; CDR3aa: CASSPEDSRSYNEQFF
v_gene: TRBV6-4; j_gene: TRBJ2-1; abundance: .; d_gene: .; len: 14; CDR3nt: TGTGCCAGCAGTGGCCCCCCGGTTATGTATGAGCAGTTCTTC; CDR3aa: CASSGPPVMYEQFF
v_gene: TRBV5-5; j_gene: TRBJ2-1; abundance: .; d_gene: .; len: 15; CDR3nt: TGTGCCAGCAGCCCCGGGTTCGTCTCCTACAATGAGCAGTTCTTC; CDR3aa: CASSPGFVSYNEQFF
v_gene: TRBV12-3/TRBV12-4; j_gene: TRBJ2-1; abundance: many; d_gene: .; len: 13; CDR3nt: TGTGCCAGCAGCCATAGCTTCCACAATGAGCAGTTCTTC; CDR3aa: CASSHSFHNEQFF
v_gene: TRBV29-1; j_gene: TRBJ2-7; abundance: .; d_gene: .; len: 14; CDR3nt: TGCAGCGCCCAAAAGGGGACGGGATCCTACGAGCAGTACTTC; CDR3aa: CSAQKGTGSYEQYF
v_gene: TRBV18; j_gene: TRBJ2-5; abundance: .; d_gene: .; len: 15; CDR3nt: TGTGCCAGCTCACCAGGGCGGTCCGCCGGGGAGACCCAGTACTTC; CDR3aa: CASSPGRSAGETQYF
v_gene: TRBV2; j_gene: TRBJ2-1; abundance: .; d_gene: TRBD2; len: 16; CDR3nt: TGTGCCAGCAGTGAATCCCGGACTAGCGCCTACAATGAGCAGTTCTTC; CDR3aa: CASSESRTSAYNEQFF
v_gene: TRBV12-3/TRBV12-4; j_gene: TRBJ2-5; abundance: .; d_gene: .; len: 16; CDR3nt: TGTGCCAGCAGTTTAGCGTCGGGGCTTATGTGGGAGACCCAGTACTTC; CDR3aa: CASSLASGLMWETQYF
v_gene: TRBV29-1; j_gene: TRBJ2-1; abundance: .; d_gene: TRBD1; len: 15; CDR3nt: TGCAGCGTTGAAAAGAGGGACAGTACTAACAATGAGCAGTTCTTC; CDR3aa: CSVEKRDSTNNEQFF
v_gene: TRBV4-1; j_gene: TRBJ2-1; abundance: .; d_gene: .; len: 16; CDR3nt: TGCGCCAGCAGCCCGTATGGGCCCTCGTCCTACAATGAGCAGTTCTTC; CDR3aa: CASSPYGPSSYNEQFF
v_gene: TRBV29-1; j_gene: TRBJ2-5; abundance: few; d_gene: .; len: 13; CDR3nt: TGCAGCGTTGAACCAGTCGTTCAAGAGACCCAGTACTTC; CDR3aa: CSVEPVVQETQYF
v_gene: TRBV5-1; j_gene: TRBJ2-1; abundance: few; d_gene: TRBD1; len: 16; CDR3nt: TGCGCCAGCAGCTTGGCCGGAAGGGGGCTCTACAATGAGCAGTTCTTC; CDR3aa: CASSLAGRGLYNEQFF
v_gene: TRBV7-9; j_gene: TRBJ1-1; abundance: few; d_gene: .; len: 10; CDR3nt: TGTGCCAGCAGCTTCAAAAAAGCTTTCTTT; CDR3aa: CASSFKKAFF